This TCR beta chain was found in a study of shared clonotypes between healthy human individuals. This table comes from immunoSEQ multiplex PCR, and its TCRdb copy is limited to in-frame clones, with some not included. The top ten clones hold 34% of a sample with roughly 700,000 clones, about nine tenths of them seen once. This CDR3 contains 10 residues. V was cut by 7 bases and J by 7 bases, with 6 bases left in between. CDR1 and CDR2 from the germline V gene are SEHNR and FQNEAQ (reference sequence). The sequenced material came from memory CD8+ T cells from PBMCs. Described subset: CD45RO+ cells pooled with CCR7-negative TemRA cells. The chain has TRBV7-9 and TRBJ2-3; D is unresolved. The receptor comes from a man younger than 35 in good health. Some clones in this sample may be carry-over from other donors' samples. CDR3 DNA sequence: TGTGCCAGCACCCCGAATACGCAGTATTTT. Its protein product is CASTPNTQYF.